This T cell receptor (beta chain) originates from a study of T cell responses to AZD1222 COVID-19 vaccine. Study-level findings and limits: The study found Spike-specific TCR breadth and depth rose after two AZD1222 doses.

In the case of this clone: Antigen: not known.

Data came from immunoSEQ multiplex PCR; TCRdb stores just in-frame clones and leaves some out. The sample has approximately 150,000 clones; 80% to 90% are singletons. Germline V gene data show CDR1 as SNHLY and CDR2 as FYNNEI. After removal of 6 bases from V and 2 bases from J, the junction contained 4 bases not matched to a gene. CDR3 length: 15 residues. The rearrangement joins TRBV2 to TRBJ1-5, with 10 bases that match TRBD1. Sequenced here: peripheral blood, sampled on day 0 of AZD1222 vaccination. The TCR originated in an adult in good health. DNA of the CDR3: TGTGCCAGCAGAGACAGGGGGCAAGGCAATCAGCCCCAGCATTTT. This encodes CASRDRGQGNQPQHF.